This T cell receptor beta chain was captured by sequencing in a study of response to subunit inactivated influenza vaccine (dated 2018 in TCRdb). For context, the study as a whole: To follow how T cells responded to a trivalent subunit inactivated influenza vaccine, the researchers relied on deep quantitative profiling of the T cell receptor repertoire. Overall results and qualifications from the work: It was suggested by the authors that each seasonal influenza vaccination may recruit only a limited number of new T cells.

The germline V gene (reference sequence) sets CDR1 to SGHKS and CDR2 to YYEKEE. Counted from cysteine to phenylalanine, this CDR3 has 12 amino acids. The retained sequence is limited to the CDR3, 36 bases, with the frame set at the first base. V loses 5 bases of germline sequence and J loses 6 bases, and the interval between the two ends is 12 bases. The sample's time point label, in plain terms: 45 days after influenza vaccine administration. A remark on this clonotype: Its antigen is not yet known. No much larger clonotype is one base removed from it; base qualities were not supplied.

The library was built by means of RT-PCR. Sequencing relied on an Illumina HiSeq 2500. TCRdb took the public reads, trimmed them with fastp at Q25, ran MiXCR for clone calling and kept in-frame beta chains. Rows are unified per CDR3 protein, each entry keeping the most common DNA and genes. This sample gives approximately 500,000 distinct CDR3 sequences in total; approximately 13% of them show up just once. Together, the top ten hold around 13% of the sample. The sequence came from a man aged 45-60 years who received an inactivated influenza vaccine. Donor details come from another sample of the same person, matched by shared clones. Sequencing used PBMCs from blood, obtained about 40 days after vaccination. The chain employs TRBV5-5 and TRBJ2-7; the D match is possibly TRBD1 or TRBD2, with 5 bases aligned in each. The CDR3 loop reads CASRWDAGEQYF. The nucleotide sequence is given as TGTGCCAGCAGATGGGACGCGGGCGAGCAGTACTTC.